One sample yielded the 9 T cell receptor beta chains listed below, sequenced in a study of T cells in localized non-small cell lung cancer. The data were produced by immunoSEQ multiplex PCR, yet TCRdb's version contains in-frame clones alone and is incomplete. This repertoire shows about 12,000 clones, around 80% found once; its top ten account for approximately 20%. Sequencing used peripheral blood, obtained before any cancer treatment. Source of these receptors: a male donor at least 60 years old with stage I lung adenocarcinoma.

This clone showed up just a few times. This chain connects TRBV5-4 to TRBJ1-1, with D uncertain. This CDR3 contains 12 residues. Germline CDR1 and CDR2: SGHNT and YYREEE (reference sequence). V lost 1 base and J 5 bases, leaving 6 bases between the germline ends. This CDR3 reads CASSLRGTEAFF. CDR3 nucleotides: TGTGCCAGCAGCTTGAGAGGGACTGAAGCTTTCTTT.

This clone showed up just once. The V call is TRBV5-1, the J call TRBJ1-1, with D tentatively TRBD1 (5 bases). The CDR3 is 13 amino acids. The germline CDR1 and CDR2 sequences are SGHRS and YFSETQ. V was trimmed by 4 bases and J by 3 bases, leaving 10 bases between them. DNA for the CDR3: TGCGCCAGCAGCCCCGGGGCGGACACTGAAGCTTTCTTT. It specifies CASSPGADTEAFF.

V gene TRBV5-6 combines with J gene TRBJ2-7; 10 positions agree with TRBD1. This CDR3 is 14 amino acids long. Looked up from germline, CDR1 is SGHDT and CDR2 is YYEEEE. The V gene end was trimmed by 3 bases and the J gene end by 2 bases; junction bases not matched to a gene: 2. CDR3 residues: CASSWTGGTYEQYF. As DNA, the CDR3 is TGTGCCAGCAGCTGGACAGGGGGGACCTACGAGCAGTACTTC.

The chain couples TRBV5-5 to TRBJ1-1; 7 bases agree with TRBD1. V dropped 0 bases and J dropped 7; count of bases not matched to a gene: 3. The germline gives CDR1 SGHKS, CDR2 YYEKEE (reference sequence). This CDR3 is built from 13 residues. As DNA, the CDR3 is TGTGCCAGCAGCTTGGTGGGACAGAGTGAAGCTTTCTTT. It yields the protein CASSLVGQSEAFF.

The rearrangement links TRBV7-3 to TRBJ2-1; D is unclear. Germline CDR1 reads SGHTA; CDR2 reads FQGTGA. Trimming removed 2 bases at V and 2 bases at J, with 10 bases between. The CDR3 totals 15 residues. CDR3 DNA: TGTGCCAGCAGCTTAGGAAGGATCCCCTACAATGAGCAGTTCTTC. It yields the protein CASSLGRIPYNEQFF.

The CDR3 DNA reads as TGTGCCAGCAGCTTTCAGGGCTATGGCTACACCTTC. This translates into CASSFQGYGYTF. The V and J genes are TRBV7-9 and TRBJ1-2; a possible D gene is TRBD1 (5 bases). Germline loops: CDR1 SEHNR, CDR2 FQNEAQ (reference sequence). The ends were cut back, 3 bases at V and 4 bases at J, with 6 bases in the middle. The CDR3 is 12 amino acids.

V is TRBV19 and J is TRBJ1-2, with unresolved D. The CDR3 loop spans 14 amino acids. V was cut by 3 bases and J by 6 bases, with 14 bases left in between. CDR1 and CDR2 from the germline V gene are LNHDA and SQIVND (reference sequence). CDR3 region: CASSILAAPHGYTF. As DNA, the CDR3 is TGTGCCAGTAGTATTCTCGCGGCACCCCATGGCTACACCTTC.

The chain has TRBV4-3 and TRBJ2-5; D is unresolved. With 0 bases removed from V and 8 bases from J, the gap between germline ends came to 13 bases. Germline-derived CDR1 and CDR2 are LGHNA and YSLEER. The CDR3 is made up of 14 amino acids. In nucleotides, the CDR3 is TGCGCCAGCAGCCAAGATTACAGCTTAGGAACCCAGTACTTC. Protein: CASSQDYSLGTQYF.

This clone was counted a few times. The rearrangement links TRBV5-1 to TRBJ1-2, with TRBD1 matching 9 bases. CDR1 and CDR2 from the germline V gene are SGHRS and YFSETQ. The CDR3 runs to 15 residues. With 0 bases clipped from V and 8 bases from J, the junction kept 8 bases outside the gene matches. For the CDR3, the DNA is TGCGCCAGCAGCTTGGACCCCGGGACAGGGAGCGGCTACACCTTC. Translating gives CASSLDPGTGSGYTF.